This TCR beta chain was recovered during a study of glioma-infiltrating T cells. TCR alpha and beta CDR3 regions were amplified from RNA using iRepertoire nested multiplex PCR. TCRdb reanalysed the multiplex PCR reads using MiXCR and keeps one entry per CDR3 protein. Of some 180,000 distinct CDR3 sequences in the sample, over 30% were seen once. Only a few counts were recorded for this clonotype. The germline CDR1 and CDR2 sequences are SGHNT and YENEEA. The CDR3 length is 16 residues. The V gene end was trimmed by 5 bases and the J gene end by 2 bases; junction bases not matched to a gene: 8. The chain is built from TRBV11-3 and TRBJ2-3; 9 bases are a match to TRBD1. The receptor's source is a human donor with low-grade glioma or glioblastoma, undergoing nonglioma brain surgery, or in good health (not recorded which). Material: glioma tissue, nonneoplastic brain tissue, or PBMCs (not recorded which). The CDR3 loop is CASSQAGQGYTDTQYF. CDR3 bases: TGTGCCAGCAGCCAGGCGGGACAGGGATACACAGATACGCAGTATTTT. Looking up the rest from reference TRBV11-3 and TRBJ2-3 gives the full variable domain: EAGVVQSPRYKIIEKKQPVAFWCNPISGHNTLYWYLQNLGQGPELLIRYENEEAVDDSQLPKDRFSAERLKGVDSTLKIQPAELGDSAVYLCASSQAGQGYTDTQYFGPGTRLTVL.